The clone carrying this T cell receptor (beta chain) has just one count. Its antigen remains unidentified. The CDR3 length is 17 residues. With V trimmed by 2 bases and J by 4 bases, 7 bases remained unmatched. Germline CDR1 reads SGHTA; CDR2 reads FQGNSA. Only in-frame clones appear in the TCRdb table, and some are missing; sequencing was by immunoSEQ multiplex PCR. Here the sample spans tens of thousands of clones, approximately 78% being singletons. The ViraFEST assay expanded antigen-specific CD4+ T cells with viral peptide pools before sequencing. The authors isolated CD4+ T cells after more than eight days of culture. Each participant received a vaccine that was either BNT162b2 or mRNA-1273, given as two doses. The data stem from a study of vaccination effects on CD4 cells after COVID-19. Study-wide results and caveats: Infection- and vaccine-induced clones contracted markedly late after vaccination. Sampling in the study covered few convalescent patients and included no early post-infection timepoints.

The sequence came from a human donor who received a COVID-19 vaccine. The material sequenced was CD4+ T cells from PBMCs cultured with HCoV-OC43 spike peptides, taken after COVID-19 vaccination. Described subset: HCoV-OC43 spike overlapping peptide pool stimulation. This sequence joins TRBV7-2 and TRBJ2-1; 11 positions agree with TRBD2. The CDR3 coding sequence is TGTGCCAGCAGCTTATCTCGGACTAGCGGGCCTTACAATGAGCAGTTCTTC. It is translated as CASSLSRTSGPYNEQFF.